Listed here are 25 T cell receptor beta chains from one sample, sequenced in a study of blood T cell repertoires in COVID-19. Clones were sequenced by immunoSEQ multiplex PCR, and TCRdb holds only the in-frame ones, with some missing. Among 75,000 to 95,000 clones listed, 90% to 95% were seen once. Material for sequencing was peripheral blood. The receptors shown here come from a man in his 60s with acute or convalescent COVID-19.

The DNA of the CDR3 is TGCGCCAGCAGCCTTCAGAGGGTAGGTGGAGAAAAACTGTTTTTT. It yields the protein CASSLQRVGGEKLFF. The chain has TRBV4-3 and TRBJ1-4; D gene unclear. V gave up 4 bases and J gave up 8 bases, with 17 bases separating them. The germline gives CDR1 LGHNA, CDR2 YSLEER. The CDR3 is 15 residues long.

The V call is TRBV3-1 (or the pseudogene TRBV3-2), the J call TRBJ2-7; the match to TRBD1 covers 10 bases. CDR1 is LGHDT, CDR2 YNNKEL, per germline (reference sequence). V lost 6 bases, J lost 4 bases, and 12 bases stayed unmatched. The CDR3 is made up of 16 amino acids. This CDR3 reads CASRAHSGTGVYEQYF. The DNA for the CDR3 is TGTGCCAGCAGAGCGCATTCAGGGACAGGGGTGTACGAGCAGTACTTC.

This clone was counted a single time. The V gene is TRBV6-2 or TRBV6-3, the J gene TRBJ2-2, with D maybe TRBD2 (5 bases). V was pared by 6 bases and J by 4 bases, with 18 bases between. Germline V gene data show CDR1 as MNHEY and CDR2 as SVGEGT. This CDR3 comprises 16 residues. The CDR3 bases are TGTGCCAGCAGCTATTCTCGGGATTTGGGCACCGGGGAGCTGTTTTTT. It is translated as CASSYSRDLGTGELFF.

This chain uses TRBV11-2 with TRBJ2-2; 16 bases line up with TRBD2. Germline CDR1 reads SGHAT; CDR2 reads FQNNGV. This CDR3 is 17 amino acids long. Trimming removed 5 bases from V and 6 bases from J; junction bases left unmatched: 6. The CDR3 loop is CASSTGLAGGFAGELFF. The CDR3 DNA reads TGTGCCAGCAGCACGGGACTAGCGGGGGGGTTTGCCGGGGAGCTGTTTTTT.

The chain recombines TRBV5-5 with TRBJ2-1, with D hard to call. This CDR3 region has 13 residues. V lost 4 bases and J lost 5, with 10 bases in between. CDR1 and CDR2 (germline): SGHKS, YYEKEE (reference sequence). CDR3 loop: CASSDYTNNEQFF. The CDR3 DNA follows: TGTGCCAGCAGCGATTACACTAACAATGAGCAGTTCTTC.

Only a few counts were recorded for this clone. The chain couples TRBV6-2 or TRBV6-3 to TRBJ2-1, with a possible D match to TRBD1 (5 bases). Per germline, CDR1 MNHEY and CDR2 SVGEGT. Trimming took off 2 bases at V and 6 bases at J, with 14 bases between the two ends. The CDR3 runs 15 residues. The DNA of the CDR3 is TGTGCCAGCAGTTACGACAGCGCGATCACCAATGAGCAGTTCTTC. It encodes CASSYDSAITNEQFF.

The J gene is TRBJ2-7, the V gene TRBV28, with 9 bases that match TRBD1. V was clipped by 7 bases and J by 2 bases; unmatched bases: 3. From germline, CDR1 is MDHEN and CDR2 SYDVKM. There are 13 residues in the CDR3. The CDR3 DNA follows: TGTGCCAGCACCGGGACAGGGACCTACGAGCAGTACTTC. As protein: CASTGTGTYEQYF.

The chain recombines TRBV2 with TRBJ1-2, with D uncertain. The CDR3 is made up of 13 amino acids. V lost 3 bases, J lost 0 bases, and 5 bases lay in between. Germline lookup yields CDR1 SNHLY and CDR2 FYNNEI. The CDR3 bases are TGTGCCAGCAGTGATCCCGCTAACTATGGCTACACCTTC. Its translation is CASSDPANYGYTF.

The chain has TRBV5-6 and TRBJ2-3; 16 nucleotides agree with TRBD2. Per germline, CDR1 SGHDT and CDR2 YYEEEE. The CDR3 extends over 18 amino acids. J was trimmed by 2 bases and V by 4 bases; bases with no gene match: 7. In DNA, the CDR3 is TGTGCCAGCAGCCTGGGACTAGCGGGAGGGGACTTCACAGATACGCAGTATTTT. It codes for CASSLGLAGGDFTDTQYF.

V is TRBV29-1 and J is TRBJ2-5, with TRBD2 matching 7 bases. CDR1 and CDR2 (germline): SQVTM, ANQGSEA. Unmatched junction bases numbered 10, after V lost 4 bases and J lost 5 bases. This CDR3 region has 14 residues. CDR3 sequence reads: CSVGAGSSGETQYF. The CDR3 DNA reads TGCAGCGTTGGAGCCGGCTCTAGCGGTGAGACCCAGTACTTC.

This clone occurred a few times. The genes are TRBV3-1 (or the pseudogene TRBV3-2) and TRBJ2-7; D might be TRBD2 (5 bases). V lost 1 base and J 3 bases, leaving 7 bases between the germline ends. This CDR3 spans 13 amino acids. Per the germline V gene, CDR1 is LGHDT and CDR2 is YNNKEL (reference sequence). The CDR3 spells CASSQASSYEQYF. CDR3 DNA: TGTGCCAGCAGCCAAGCTAGCAGCTACGAGCAGTACTTC.

In the case of this clone: This sample also contains other DNA sequences that code for the same CDR3. V and J are TRBV19 and TRBJ1-1; no clear D. Germline CDR1 and CDR2: LNHDA and SQIVND (reference sequence). This CDR3 is built from 13 residues. Trimming left V 3 bases short and J 1 base short, with 6 bases between. CDR3 nucleotide sequence: TGTGCCAGTAGTATCCGAGGGAACACTGAAGCTTTCTTT. Translating it yields CASSIRGNTEAFF.

The V gene is TRBV6-5, the J gene TRBJ2-3, with a tentative D call TRBD1 (8 bases). V shed 5 bases and J shed 5 bases, with 14 bases lying between them. Germline V gene sequence: CDR1 MNHEY, CDR2 SVGAGI. The CDR3 covers 14 residues. CDR3 bases: TGTGCCAGCAGTCAGGACAGGGAGGGAGATACGCAGTATTTT. It is translated as CASSQDREGDTQYF.

This chain links TRBV18 with TRBJ2-1; D is unresolved. Trimming stripped 3 bases from V and 10 bases from J, with 10 bases between. The CDR3 sequence is 12 residues long. CDR1 KGHSH and CDR2 LQKENI come from the germline V gene. CDR3 sequence reads: CASSPGTTEQFF. For the CDR3, the DNA is TGTGCCAGCTCACCTGGTACTACGGAGCAGTTCTTC.

The CDR3 here is CASSWSGNTYEQYF. CDR3 coding DNA: TGTGCCAGCAGCTGGTCGGGAAACACCTACGAGCAGTACTTC. The V and J genes are TRBV11-3 and TRBJ2-7, with a tentative D call TRBD2 (5 bases). Trimming cost V 4 bases and J 2 bases, with 12 bases left between them. CDR1 SGHNT and CDR2 YENEEA come from the germline V gene. This CDR3 comprises 14 residues.

This chain joins TRBV11-2 and TRBJ1-4, with 8 bases lining up with TRBD1. The CDR3 contains 15 residues. V lost 4 bases, J lost 2 bases, and 3 bases stayed unmatched. Germline V gives CDR1 SGHAT, CDR2 FQNNGV. The DNA for the CDR3 is TGTGCCAGCAGCTCAAACAGGGGGACTAATGAAAAACTGTTTTTT. Protein sequence: CASSSNRGTNEKLFF.

V is TRBV9 and J is TRBJ1-1; a possible D gene is TRBD1 (5 bases). Trimming left V 0 bases short and J 4 bases short, with 16 bases between. The CDR3 has 16 amino acids. Germline loops: CDR1 SGDLS, CDR2 YYNGEE. The CDR3 sequence is CASSVDPGRDGTEAFF. The CDR3 nucleotides read TGTGCCAGCAGCGTAGATCCAGGGCGGGACGGCACTGAAGCTTTCTTT. The variable domain in full, with the rest retrieved from reference TRBV9 and TRBJ1-1, is DSGVTQTPKHLITATGQRVTLRCSPRSGDLSVYWYQQSLDQGLQFLIQYYNGEERAKGNILERFSAQQFPDLHSELNLSSLELGDSALYFCASSVDPGRDGTEAFFGQGTRLTVV.

V and J are TRBV10-3 and TRBJ2-7; 12 nucleotides line up with TRBD2. J lost 4 bases, V lost 6 bases, and 7 bases had no gene match. From germline, CDR1 is ENHRY and CDR2 SYGVKD. The CDR3 runs to 15 residues. Here the CDR3 reads CAISPTSGSRYEQYF. CDR3 DNA: TGTGCCATCAGCCCGACTAGCGGGAGTCGGTACGAGCAGTACTTC.

The rearrangement uses TRBV7-2 and TRBJ1-1; no firm D call. V shed 4 bases and J shed 4 bases, with 10 bases lying between them. Germline CDR1 reads SGHTA; CDR2 reads FQGNSA. This CDR3 is built from 13 residues. The CDR3 here is CASSSDTSTEAFF. The CDR3 nucleotides read TGTGCCAGCAGCTCTGACACGAGCACTGAAGCTTTCTTT.

J is TRBJ2-1 and V is TRBV19, with D maybe TRBD1 (6 bases). V was pared by 6 bases and J by 2 bases, with 14 bases between. Germline V gives CDR1 LNHDA, CDR2 SQIVND (reference sequence). This CDR3 is built from 15 residues. The CDR3 nucleotides read TGTGCCAGTAGCTCAGACAGGAGACCCTACAATGAGCAGTTCTTC. Translated: CASSSDRRPYNEQFF.

The table lists this clone with a count of one. J is TRBJ1-2 and V is TRBV7-9; the D is unclear. Germline V gene lookup returns CDR1 SEHNR and CDR2 FQNEAQ (reference sequence). V gave up 3 bases and J gave up 0 bases, with 2 bases separating them. There are 12 residues in the CDR3. CDR3 bases: TGTGCCAGCAGCTTCACTAACTATGGCTACACCTTC. Protein product: CASSFTNYGYTF.

This clone was seen just once. This chain links TRBV19 with TRBJ1-6, with TRBD1 matching 7 bases. Trimming cost V 3 bases and J 10 bases; bases outside gene matches: 12. The germline gives CDR1 LNHDA, CDR2 SQIVND (reference sequence). This CDR3 has 16 residues. The CDR3 DNA sequence: TGTGCCAGTAGTATTGGGCCGCAGGGGGTTCAATCACCCCTCCACTTT. Translation: CASSIGPQGVQSPLHF.

The chain combines TRBV12-3 or TRBV12-4 with TRBJ1-5, with D hard to call. The CDR3 is 13 amino acids. Trimming cost V 10 bases and J 0 bases, with 10 bases left between them. In DNA, the CDR3 is TGTGCCACTGCGAAAGATAGCAATCAGCCCCAGCATTTT. As protein: CATAKDSNQPQHF.

The rearrangement uses TRBV19 and TRBJ2-7; no firm D call. There are 11 residues in the CDR3. The ends were cut back, 5 bases at V and 4 bases at J, with 6 bases in the middle. Germline CDR1 reads LNHDA; CDR2 reads SQIVND (reference sequence). This CDR3 is CASSGQYEQYF. Written as DNA, the CDR3 is TGTGCCAGTAGTGGGCAGTACGAGCAGTACTTC.

The CDR3 spells CASSQVSMRGGTNEKLFF. CDR3 DNA sequence: TGTGCCAGCAGCCAAGTTTCAATGCGAGGGGGAACTAATGAAAAACTGTTTTTT. The genes are TRBV4-2 and TRBJ1-4; D might be TRBD1 (6 bases). This CDR3 has 18 amino acids. The ends were cut back, 1 base at V and 1 base at J, with 16 bases in the middle. The germline gives CDR1 LGHNA, CDR2 YNFKEQ.